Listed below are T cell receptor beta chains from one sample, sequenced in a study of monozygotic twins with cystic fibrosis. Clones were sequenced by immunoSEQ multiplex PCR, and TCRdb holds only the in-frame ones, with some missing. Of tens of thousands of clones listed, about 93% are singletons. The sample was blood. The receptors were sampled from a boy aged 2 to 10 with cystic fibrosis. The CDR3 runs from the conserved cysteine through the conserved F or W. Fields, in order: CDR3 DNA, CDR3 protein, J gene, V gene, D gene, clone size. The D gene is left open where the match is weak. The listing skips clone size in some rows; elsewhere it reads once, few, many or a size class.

cdr3_nt: TGTGCCAGCAGCCAAGCGGGCGGCTACACCTTC
cdr3_aa: CASSQAGGYTF
j_call: TRBJ1-2
v_call: TRBV4-2
d_call: -
clone_size: -

cdr3_nt: TGTGCCAGCAGTTCGCTCGACGGCACTGAAGCTTTCTTT
cdr3_aa: CASSSLDGTEAFF
j_call: TRBJ1-1
v_call: TRBV6-5
d_call: -
clone_size: few

cdr3_nt: TGCGCCAGCAGCCAGGGGGACAGGGGGCTGAATTCACCCCTCCACTTT
cdr3_aa: CASSQGDRGLNSPLHF
j_call: TRBJ1-6
v_call: TRBV4-1
d_call: TRBD1
clone_size: few

cdr3_nt: TGTGCCAGCAGTTCCCGAGCTAGCGGGGGAGGAGAGACCCAGTACTTC
cdr3_aa: CASSSRASGGGETQYF
j_call: TRBJ2-5
v_call: TRBV6-5
d_call: TRBD2
clone_size: -

cdr3_nt: TGTGCCAGCAGTTTAAAGGGACGAGGGCTAGCGGGGGGCGACTACGAGCAGTACTTC
cdr3_aa: CASSLKGRGLAGGDYEQYF
j_call: TRBJ2-7
v_call: TRBV27
d_call: TRBD2
clone_size: -

cdr3_nt: TGTGTCTACAGGGATGTCTTCTCCTACGAGCAGTACTTC
cdr3_aa: CVYRDVFSYEQYF
j_call: TRBJ2-7
v_call: TRBV19
d_call: -
clone_size: -

cdr3_nt: TGCAGTCCCCTCGGGGATACGCAGTATTTT
cdr3_aa: CSPLGDTQYF
j_call: TRBJ2-3
v_call: TRBV20-1
d_call: -
clone_size: -

cdr3_nt: TGTGCCAGCAGTGTCGGACAGATTGAGGAAAAACTGTTTTTT
cdr3_aa: CASSVGQIEEKLFF
j_call: TRBJ1-4
v_call: TRBV2
d_call: -
clone_size: -

cdr3_nt: TGTGCCAGCAGCCCACCGGGCGTTTACACTGAAGCTTTCTTT
cdr3_aa: CASSPPGVYTEAFF
j_call: TRBJ1-1
v_call: TRBV14
d_call: -
clone_size: -

cdr3_nt: TGCGCCAGCAGTGAGTCGGTCAGCACAGATACGCAGTATTTT
cdr3_aa: CASSESVSTDTQYF
j_call: TRBJ2-3
v_call: TRBV10-2
d_call: -
clone_size: -

cdr3_nt: TGTGCCAGCAGCTTAGGGTACAGGGGAGGGCCAGAAAAACTGTTTTTT
cdr3_aa: CASSLGYRGGPEKLFF
j_call: TRBJ1-4
v_call: TRBV11-2
d_call: TRBD1
clone_size: -

cdr3_nt: TGCAGCGTCCCCCACAATGTATACGGCTACACCTTC
cdr3_aa: CSVPHNVYGYTF
j_call: TRBJ1-2
v_call: TRBV29-1
d_call: -
clone_size: -

cdr3_nt: TGTGCCAGCACCATAGGGACCCTGCCCCTCTACGAGCAGTACTTC
cdr3_aa: CASTIGTLPLYEQYF
j_call: TRBJ2-7
v_call: TRBV5-6
d_call: -
clone_size: -

cdr3_nt: TGTGCCAGTAGTAAGTTGACGGGGGGCGAGCAGTACTTC
cdr3_aa: CASSKLTGGEQYF
j_call: TRBJ2-7
v_call: TRBV19
d_call: TRBD2
clone_size: -

cdr3_nt: TGCGCCAGCAGCTTGGGTGTACCCAGGACAGGGGGTTACGAGCAGTACTTC
cdr3_aa: CASSLGVPRTGGYEQYF
j_call: TRBJ2-7
v_call: TRBV5-1
d_call: TRBD1
clone_size: -

cdr3_nt: TGTGCCAGCAGCGTAGTTGGCGGGGTGCCGGATACGCAGTATTTT
cdr3_aa: CASSVVGGVPDTQYF
j_call: TRBJ2-3
v_call: TRBV9
d_call: -
clone_size: -

cdr3_nt: TGTGCCAGCAGTTCAACTATTTATGGCTACACCTTC
cdr3_aa: CASSSTIYGYTF
j_call: TRBJ1-2
v_call: TRBV6-5
d_call: -
clone_size: -

cdr3_nt: TGTGCCAGCAGCCTAGACAGCACAGATACGCAGTATTTT
cdr3_aa: CASSLDSTDTQYF
j_call: TRBJ2-3
v_call: TRBV4-2
d_call: -
clone_size: -

cdr3_nt: TGTGCCAGCAGCTTTTTAAACGAGGACACCATATATTTT
cdr3_aa: CASSFLNEDTIYF
j_call: TRBJ1-3
v_call: TRBV7-9
d_call: -
clone_size: once

cdr3_nt: TGTGCCAGTAGTATTGTGTCAAGGCTCTGGTCTGAGCAGTTCTTC
cdr3_aa: CASSIVSRLWSEQFF
j_call: TRBJ2-1
v_call: TRBV19
d_call: -
clone_size: -

cdr3_nt: TGTGCCAGCAGCATCACCGGGACAGGGGCCTATAATTCACCCCTCCACTTT
cdr3_aa: CASSITGTGAYNSPLHF
j_call: TRBJ1-6
v_call: TRBV11-2
d_call: TRBD1
clone_size: -

cdr3_nt: TGTGCCAGCAGCCCAGCGGGCAGGGGGCTAAGAAACACCATATATTTT
cdr3_aa: CASSPAGRGLRNTIYF
j_call: TRBJ1-3
v_call: TRBV7-9
d_call: TRBD1
clone_size: -

cdr3_nt: TGTGCCAGCAGCGCTCGGGGACAGGGACCCTACGAGCAGTACTTC
cdr3_aa: CASSARGQGPYEQYF
j_call: TRBJ2-7
v_call: TRBV6-1
d_call: TRBD1
clone_size: -

cdr3_nt: TGTGCCAGCAGCCAAGCTAAAGGGGCCGAGCAGTACTTC
cdr3_aa: CASSQAKGAEQYF
j_call: TRBJ2-7
v_call: TRBV14
d_call: -
clone_size: -

cdr3_nt: TGTGCCAGCAGGAATGGGGGAGGGACCTATAATGAAAAACTGTTTTTT
cdr3_aa: CASRNGGGTYNEKLFF
j_call: TRBJ1-4
v_call: TRBV27
d_call: -
clone_size: -

cdr3_nt: TGTGCCAGCAGTTTATGGAGCAGGGGGCGCGTAATAGAGGGCTACACCTTC
cdr3_aa: CASSLWSRGRVIEGYTF
j_call: TRBJ1-2
v_call: TRBV27
d_call: TRBD1
clone_size: -

cdr3_nt: TGTGCCAGCAGTGGACCGGGGTCAGGTTCACCCCTCCACTTT
cdr3_aa: CASSGPGSGSPLHF
j_call: TRBJ1-6
v_call: TRBV6-5
d_call: -
clone_size: -

cdr3_nt: TGTGCCAGCAGTGAAGCCGGGGGTGTTGAAGCTTTCTTT
cdr3_aa: CASSEAGGVEAFF
j_call: TRBJ1-1
v_call: TRBV2
d_call: -
clone_size: once